The 25 T cell receptor beta chains below come from one sample, sequenced in a study of cytomegalovirus exposure and HLA in healthy donors. Researchers ran the PCR with 60 Vbeta and 13 Jbeta primers. Repertoires were generated with immunoSEQ multiplex PCR, while TCRdb's copy carries only in-frame clones and drops some. This sample has tens of thousands of clones, with roughly 80% found just once. The sequenced sample was PBMCs. The receptor source for this set is a man aged 35 to 55 in good health and CMV-seronegative.

The chain uses TRBV10-1 and TRBJ1-2; tentative D call: TRBD1 (6 bases). The CDR3 has 15 residues. V gave up 5 bases and J gave up 2 bases, with 15 bases separating them. Germline loops: CDR1 WNHNN, CDR2 SYGVQD (reference sequence). The CDR3 nucleotides are TGCGCCAGCAGTCCAGGAGACAGGCAGAACTATGGCTACACCTTC. Translating it yields CASSPGDRQNYGYTF.

V and J are TRBV5-4 and TRBJ2-2, with unresolved D. V was shortened by 3 bases and J by 5 bases, with 11 bases between the two germline ends. CDR1 and CDR2 (germline): SGHNT, YYREEE (reference sequence). The CDR3 loop spans 14 amino acids. The CDR3 protein is CASSSPWLTGELFF. As DNA, the CDR3 is TGTGCCAGCAGCTCCCCCTGGCTTACCGGGGAGCTGTTTTTT.

V usage is TRBV30 and J usage is TRBJ1-3, with a weak D call TRBD1 (6 bases). The V and J ends lost 4 bases and 4 bases respectively, with 11 bases between them. Germline V gene data show CDR1 as GTSNPN and CDR2 as SVGIG (reference sequence). The length of the CDR3 is 13 residues. The DNA for the CDR3 is TGTGCCTGGACTAGACAGGACGGAAACACCATATATTTT. Its protein product is CAWTRQDGNTIYF.

The chain links TRBV5-8 to TRBJ1-1, with D unclear. Germline CDR1 is SGHTS and CDR2 is YDEGEE. The CDR3 is 16 amino acids. The ends were cut back, 4 bases at V and 0 bases at J, with 16 bases in the middle. The CDR3 DNA reads as TGTGCCAGCAGCCAAATGGGCAGGATCCTGAACACTGAAGCTTTCTTT. Translating gives CASSQMGRILNTEAFF.

V usage is TRBV4-1 and J usage is TRBJ1-2, with 8 bases fitting TRBD1. The CDR3 consists of 15 residues. The V and J ends lost 4 bases and 6 bases, in that order; junction bases with no gene match: 10. Germline lookup yields CDR1 MGHRA and CDR2 YSYEKL. Here the CDR3 DNA reads TGCGCCAGCAGCCCACAGGGGGGGGCTATTAATGGCTACACCTTC. Translated, it gives CASSPQGGAINGYTF.

The chain combines TRBV6-5 with TRBJ1-6; D perhaps matches TRBD1 (5 bases). Germline CDR1 MNHEY, CDR2 SVGAGI. The CDR3 consists of 13 residues. Trimming shortened V by 7 bases and J by 9 bases, and 13 bases separated the two germline ends. The CDR3 spells CASMNGGISPLHF. CDR3 sequence (DNA): TGTGCCAGCATGAACGGGGGAATTTCACCCCTCCACTTT.

The chain carries TRBV4-1 and TRBJ1-5, with 7 bases that match TRBD1. This CDR3 spans 13 amino acids. The V and J ends lost 1 base and 11 bases, in that order; junction bases with no gene match: 5. Germline V gene data show CDR1 as MGHRA and CDR2 as YSYEKL. The CDR3, as DNA: TGCGCCAGCAGCCAAGGACAGGGTGAGGCCCAGCATTTT. Translation: CASSQGQGEAQHF.

The V and J genes are TRBV11-3 and TRBJ1-2, with D uncertain. The CDR3 is made up of 13 amino acids. V shed 5 bases and J shed 3 bases, with 10 bases lying between them. Germline V gene sequence: CDR1 SGHNT, CDR2 YENEEA. DNA for the CDR3: TGTGCCAGCAGCCAAGGTAGCGACTATGGCTACACCTTC. This translates into CASSQGSDYGYTF.

The chain couples TRBV29-1 to TRBJ2-7; perhaps TRBD2 as D (5 bases). Per germline, CDR1 SQVTM and CDR2 ANQGSEA. V was trimmed by 4 bases and J by 3 bases, leaving 19 bases between them. CDR3 length equals 15 residues. The CDR3 reads CSVASSGETFYEQYF. The CDR3, as DNA: TGCAGCGTTGCGTCCTCCGGGGAGACTTTCTACGAGCAGTACTTC.

Notes on this clone: A read error is likely, as this CDR3 ends without the conserved phenylalanine or tryptophan. The rearrangement uses TRBV5-6 and TRBJ1-1, with a tentative D call TRBD1 (5 bases). This CDR3 is built from 17 residues. Trimming cost V 4 bases and J 0 bases, with 19 bases left between them. From germline, CDR1 is SGHDT and CDR2 YYEEEE. The CDR3 loop reads CASSEDAGRFMNTEAFL. CDR3 bases: TGTGCCAGCAGCGAGGACGCAGGGAGGTTCATGAACACTGAAGCTTTCTTG.

The J gene is TRBJ1-4, the V gene TRBV25-1; D uncertain. The CDR3 length is 14 residues. Per germline, CDR1 MGHDK and CDR2 SYGVNS. V lost 3 bases and J 0 bases, leaving 5 bases between the germline ends. The CDR3 protein is CASSDIATNEKLFF. The DNA for the CDR3 is TGTGCCAGCAGTGACATTGCAACTAATGAAAAACTGTTTTTT.

This chain links TRBV5-1 with TRBJ2-5; D not certain. The CDR3 totals 15 residues. Germline V gene lookup returns CDR1 SGHRS and CDR2 YFSETQ. V dropped 0 bases and J dropped 0 bases, with 9 bases sitting between them. CDR3 loop: CASSLVGADQETQYF. DNA for the CDR3: TGCGCCAGCAGCTTGGTAGGTGCGGACCAAGAGACCCAGTACTTC. Variable domain in full (rest from reference TRBV5-1 and TRBJ2-5): KAGVTQTPRYLIKTRGQQVTLSCSPISGHRSVSWYQQTPGQGLQFLFEYFSETQRNKGNFPGRFSGRQFSNSRSEMNVSTLELGDSALYLCASSLVGADQETQYFGPGTRLLVL.

J is TRBJ2-7 and V is TRBV7-9; TRBD2 agrees at 8 bases. Unmatched junction bases numbered 5, after V lost 5 bases and J lost 2 bases. From germline, CDR1 is SEHNR and CDR2 FQNEAQ (reference sequence). The CDR3 is 14 residues long. The CDR3 bases are TGTGCCAGCAGCCCTCGGGGGGGCCCCTACGAGCAGTACTTC. It yields the protein CASSPRGGPYEQYF.

The gene calls are TRBV19 and TRBJ2-1; TRBD2 agrees at 12 bases. This CDR3 contains 15 residues. From germline, CDR1 is LNHDA and CDR2 SQIVND (reference sequence). Trimming took 6 bases from V and 6 from J; bases not matched to a gene: 6. The CDR3 DNA reads as TGTGCCAGTAGCCGACTAGCGGGAGAGGGCAATGAGCAGTTCTTC. It yields the protein CASSRLAGEGNEQFF.

This clone has only a few counts. The chain uses TRBV30 and TRBJ1-4; 7 nucleotides agree with TRBD1. Germline V lookup: CDR1 GTSNPN, CDR2 SVGIG (reference sequence). This CDR3 comprises 14 residues. After removal of 1 base from V and 6 bases from J, the junction contained 5 bases not matched to a gene. CDR3 coding DNA: TGTGCCTGGAGTGCCCAGGGGGTTTATGAAAAACTGTTTTTT. Encoded protein: CAWSAQGVYEKLFF.

This chain joins TRBV19 and TRBJ1-5; perhaps TRBD1 as D (5 bases). This CDR3 is 15 amino acids long. V was cut by 5 bases and J by 6 bases, with 17 bases left in between. CDR1 is LNHDA and CDR2 is SQIVND in the germline V gene (reference sequence). The CDR3 reads CASSSSGITSQPQHF. CDR3 bases: TGTGCCAGTAGTTCATCAGGGATCACGAGTCAGCCCCAGCATTTT.

This chain connects TRBV29-1 to TRBJ1-2; D perhaps matches TRBD1 (6 bases). The V gene lost 6 bases and the J gene lost 3 bases, with 17 bases spanning the gap. The CDR3 length is 14 residues. CDR1 and CDR2 from the germline V gene are SQVTM and ANQGSEA. CDR3 region: CSVRAGAGDYGYTF. CDR3 bases: TGCAGCGTGCGAGCAGGGGCTGGGGACTATGGCTACACCTTC.

The rearrangement uses TRBV5-1 and TRBJ1-4; TRBD1 aligns across 7 bases. Germline lookup yields CDR1 SGHRS and CDR2 YFSETQ. V dropped 7 bases and J dropped 8; count of bases not matched to a gene: 14. The CDR3 consists of 15 residues. CDR3 residues: CASSSLTGAGEKLFF. The CDR3, as DNA: TGCGCCAGCTCTTCCCTTACAGGGGCAGGAGAAAAACTGTTTTTT.

This sequence joins TRBV7-6 and TRBJ1-4; no clear D gene. Germline V CDR1 and CDR2: SGHVS, FNYEAQ. Trimming removed 1 base at V and 8 bases at J, with 20 bases between. This CDR3 has 17 amino acids. The CDR3 nucleotides read TGTGCCAGCAGCTTAGGCCTCTTGCGGGATATGGAGGAAAAACTGTTTTTT. It specifies CASSLGLLRDMEEKLFF.

The chain uses TRBV30 and TRBJ1-5, with a possible D match to TRBD1 (5 bases). The CDR3 loop spans 16 amino acids. V gave up 0 bases and J gave up 2 bases, with 14 bases separating them. Germline V gives CDR1 GTSNPN, CDR2 SVGIG (reference sequence). CDR3 region: CAWSVRRTGGNQPQHF. In DNA form, the CDR3 reads TGTGCCTGGAGTGTACGGAGGACGGGGGGCAATCAGCCCCAGCATTTT.

This clone was seen a few times. The chain has TRBV11-3 and TRBJ2-1, with TRBD2 matching over 7 bases. There are 15 residues in the CDR3. V dropped 7 bases and J dropped 4; count of bases not matched to a gene: 10. CDR1 is SGHNT, CDR2 YENEEA, per germline. Here the CDR3 DNA reads TGTGCCAGCACTCCTTGGGAGGGCCCGTACAATGAGCAGTTCTTC. Protein: CASTPWEGPYNEQFF.

The CDR3 is CASSLAGLSTDTQYF. The CDR3 nucleotides are TGTGCCAGCAGCTTAGCGGGGCTTAGCACAGATACGCAGTATTTT. This chain uses TRBV5-4 with TRBJ2-3; 7 positions match TRBD2. CDR3 length: 15 residues. The V gene's germline CDR1 is SGHNT and CDR2 YYREEE (reference sequence). V shed 2 bases and J 0 bases; nucleotides not matched to a gene: 3.

The chain uses TRBV5-6 and TRBJ2-1; 7 bases are a match to TRBD1. CDR3 size: 17 residues. Germline V gives CDR1 SGHDT, CDR2 YYEEEE. V gave up 3 bases and J gave up 4 bases; unmatched junction bases: 13. The CDR3 coding sequence is TGTGCCAGCAGCTCCTACAGGGGCAAAAGGGGATACAATGAGCAGTTCTTC. It codes for CASSSYRGKRGYNEQFF.

The rearrangement uses TRBV10-3 and TRBJ1-1; a possible D gene is TRBD1 (5 bases). CDR1 is ENHRY, CDR2 SYGVKD, per germline. The V gene lost 4 bases and the J gene lost 1 base, with 10 bases spanning the gap. This CDR3 comprises 14 residues. The CDR3 region has the DNA TGTGCCATCAGTGCAAGGGGCGAGAACACTGAAGCTTTCTTT. It yields the protein CAISARGENTEAFF.

The J gene is TRBJ2-7, the V gene TRBV20-1; D gene uncertain. Trimming took off 3 bases at V and 7 bases at J, with 7 bases between the two ends. The CDR3 totals 10 residues. Germline CDR1 reads DFQATT; CDR2 reads SNEGSKA (reference sequence). The CDR3 reads CSARVREQYF. CDR3 sequence (DNA): TGCAGTGCTAGGGTACGGGAGCAGTACTTC.